Included here is one TCR beta chain sequence, with context. The data belong to a study of shared clonotypes between healthy human individuals. The ends were cut back, 1 base at V and 1 base at J, with 7 bases in the middle. CDR1 and CDR2 (germline): SEHNR, FQNEAQ (reference sequence). The CDR3 is 14 residues long. Deep was the level used in running the assay. In the original workflow: Filtering differed for immunoSEQ, which gave only junction sequences without quality scores. Sequencing used immunoSEQ multiplex PCR; TCRdb keeps in-frame clones, though not all of them. V and J calls and clone size are copied from that table; D and trimming were computed from the DNA. The data show about 1.5 million clones, approximately 98% seen once. In the CD4+ fraction, cells were divided into CD45RA+ naive and CD45RA-negative memory subsets.

The genes are TRBV7-9 and TRBJ1-1; no definite D call. The specimen sequenced was naive CD4+ T cells sorted from blood. Subset reported: CD45RA+ positively selected. The sequence was obtained from a man aged 25-40 years in good health. CDR3 coding DNA: TGTGCCAGCAGCTTAGACAGCGGGAACACTGAAGCTTTCTTT. This translates into CASSLDSGNTEAFF.